The clone carrying this T cell receptor beta chain was counted only a few times. This entry comes from a study of blood T cell repertoires in COVID-19. Study details: PBMCs, B-cell-depleted T cells, or T cells were the source of the cDNA or gDNA that made up the material.

V gave up 0 bases and J gave up 5 bases; unmatched junction bases: 2. This CDR3 spans 14 amino acids. Germline CDR1 and CDR2: SGHKS and YYEKEE (reference sequence). Per the study methods: Amplifying reference gene primers gave estimates of nucleated cell counts. This table comes from immunoSEQ multiplex PCR, and its TCRdb copy is limited to in-frame clones, with some not included. That table gives V, J and clone size, and the DNA gave D and trimming. The data contain more than 250,000 clones, 83% of them singletons. Sequencing was performed on peripheral blood. The chain recombines TRBV5-5 with TRBJ2-3; 8 bases fit TRBD2. The receptor's source is a woman aged 50 to 60 with acute or convalescent COVID-19. This CDR3 is CASSLASGLDTQYF. The CDR3, as DNA: TGTGCCAGCAGCTTGGCTAGCGGGTTAGATACGCAGTATTTT. The complete variable domain, with remaining parts taken from reference TRBV5-5 and TRBJ2-3, reads DAGVTQSPTHLIKTRGQQVTLRCSPISGHKSVSWYQQVLGQGPQFIFQYYEKEERGRGNFPDRFSARQFPNYSSELNVNALLLGDSALYLCASSLASGLDTQYFGPGTRLTVL.